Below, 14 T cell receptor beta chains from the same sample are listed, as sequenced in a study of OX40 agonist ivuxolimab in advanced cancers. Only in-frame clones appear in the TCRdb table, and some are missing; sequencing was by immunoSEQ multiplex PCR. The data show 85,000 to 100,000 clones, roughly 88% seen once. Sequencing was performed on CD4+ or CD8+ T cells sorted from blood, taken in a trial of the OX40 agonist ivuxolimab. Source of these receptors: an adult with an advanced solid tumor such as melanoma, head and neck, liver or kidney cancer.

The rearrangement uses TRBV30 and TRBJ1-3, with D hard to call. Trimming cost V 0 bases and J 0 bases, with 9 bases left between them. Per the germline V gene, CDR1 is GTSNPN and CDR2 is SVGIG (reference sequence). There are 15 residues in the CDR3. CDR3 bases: TGTGCCTGGAGTGTAAGAGCGACCTCTGGAAACACCATATATTTT. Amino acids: CAWSVRATSGNTIYF.

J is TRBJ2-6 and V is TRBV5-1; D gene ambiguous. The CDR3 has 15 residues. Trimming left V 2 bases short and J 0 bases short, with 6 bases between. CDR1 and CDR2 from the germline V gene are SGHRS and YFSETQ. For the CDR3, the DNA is TGCGCCAGCAGCTTTTTCACCTCTGGGGCCAACGTCCTGACTTTC. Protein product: CASSFFTSGANVLTF. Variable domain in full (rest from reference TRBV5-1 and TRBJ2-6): KAGVTQTPRYLIKTRGQQVTLSCSPISGHRSVSWYQQTPGQGLQFLFEYFSETQRNKGNFPGRFSGRQFSNSRSEMNVSTLELGDSALYLCASSFFTSGANVLTFGAGSRLTVL.

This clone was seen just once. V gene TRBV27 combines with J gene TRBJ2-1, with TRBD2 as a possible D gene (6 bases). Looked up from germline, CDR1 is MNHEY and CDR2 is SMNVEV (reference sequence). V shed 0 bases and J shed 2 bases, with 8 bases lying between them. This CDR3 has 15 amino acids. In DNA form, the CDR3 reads TGTGCCAGCAGTTTATCCCGCGGGGCCTACAATGAGCAGTTCTTC. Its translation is CASSLSRGAYNEQFF.

The CDR3: CASSLAGTANTGELFF. The DNA for the CDR3 is TGCGCCAGCAGCTTGGCGGGGACCGCGAACACCGGGGAGCTGTTTTTT. V is TRBV5-1 and J is TRBJ2-2, with D possibly called TRBD1 or TRBD2 (5 bases each). The germline V and J ends were trimmed by 0 bases and 0 bases, with 9 bases remaining between them. From germline, CDR1 is SGHRS and CDR2 YFSETQ. The CDR3 consists of 16 residues. Full variable domain (missing parts from reference TRBV5-1 and TRBJ2-2): KAGVTQTPRYLIKTRGQQVTLSCSPISGHRSVSWYQQTPGQGLQFLFEYFSETQRNKGNFPGRFSGRQFSNSRSEMNVSTLELGDSALYLCASSLAGTANTGELFFGEGSRLTVL.

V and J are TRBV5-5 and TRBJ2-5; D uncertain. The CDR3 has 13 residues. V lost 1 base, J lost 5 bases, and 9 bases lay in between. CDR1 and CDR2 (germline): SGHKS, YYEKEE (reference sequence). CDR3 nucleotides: TGTGCCAGCAGCTTGTGGGTGGAGGAGACCCAGTACTTC. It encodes CASSLWVEETQYF.

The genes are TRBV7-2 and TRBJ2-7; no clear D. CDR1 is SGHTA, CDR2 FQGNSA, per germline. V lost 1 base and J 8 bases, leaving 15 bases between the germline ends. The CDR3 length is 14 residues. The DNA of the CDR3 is TGTGCCAGCAGCTTAGATGGCACCGTACGCAAGCAGTACTTC. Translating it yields CASSLDGTVRKQYF.

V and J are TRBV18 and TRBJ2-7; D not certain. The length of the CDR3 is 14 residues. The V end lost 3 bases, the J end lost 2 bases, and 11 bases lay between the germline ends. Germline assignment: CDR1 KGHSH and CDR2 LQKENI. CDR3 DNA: TGTGCCAGCTCACCTCGACACGAAACCTACGAGCAGTACTTC. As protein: CASSPRHETYEQYF.

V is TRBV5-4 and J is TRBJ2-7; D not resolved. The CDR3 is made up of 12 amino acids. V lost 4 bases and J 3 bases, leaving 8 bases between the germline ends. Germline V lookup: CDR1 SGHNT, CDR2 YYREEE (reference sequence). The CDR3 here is CASSLGNYEQYF. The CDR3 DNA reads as TGTGCCAGCAGCCTGGGCAACTACGAGCAGTACTTC.

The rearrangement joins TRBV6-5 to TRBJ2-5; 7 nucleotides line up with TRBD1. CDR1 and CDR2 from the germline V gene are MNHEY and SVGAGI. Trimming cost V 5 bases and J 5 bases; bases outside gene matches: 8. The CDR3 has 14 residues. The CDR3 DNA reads TGTGCCAGCAGTCTTAATACAGGGGCCGAGACCCAGTACTTC. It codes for CASSLNTGAETQYF.

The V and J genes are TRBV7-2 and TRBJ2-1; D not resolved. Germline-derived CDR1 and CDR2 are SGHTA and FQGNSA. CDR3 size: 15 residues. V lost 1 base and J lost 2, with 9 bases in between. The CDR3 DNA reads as TGTGCCAGCAGCTTAGGGACGCGGACCTACAATGAGCAGTTCTTC. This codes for CASSLGTRTYNEQFF.

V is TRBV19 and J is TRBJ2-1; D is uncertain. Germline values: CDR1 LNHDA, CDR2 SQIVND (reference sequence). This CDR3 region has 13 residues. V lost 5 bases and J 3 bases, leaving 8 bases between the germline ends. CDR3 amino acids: CASSGSSYNEQFF. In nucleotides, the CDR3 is TGTGCCAGTAGTGGTAGCAGCTACAATGAGCAGTTCTTC.

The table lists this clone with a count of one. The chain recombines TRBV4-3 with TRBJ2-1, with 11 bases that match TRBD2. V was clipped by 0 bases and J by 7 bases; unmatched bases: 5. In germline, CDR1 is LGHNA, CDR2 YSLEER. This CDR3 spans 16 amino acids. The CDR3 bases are TGCGCCAGCAGCCAAGATACTAGCGGGAGAACAAATGAGCAGTTCTTC. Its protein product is CASSQDTSGRTNEQFF.

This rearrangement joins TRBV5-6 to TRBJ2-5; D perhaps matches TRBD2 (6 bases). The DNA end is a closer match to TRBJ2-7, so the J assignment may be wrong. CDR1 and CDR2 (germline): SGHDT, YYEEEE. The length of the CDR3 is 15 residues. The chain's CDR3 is CASGITGDVANEQYF. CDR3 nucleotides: TGTGCCAGTGGGATCACGGGAGACGTCGCCAACGAGCAGTACTTC.

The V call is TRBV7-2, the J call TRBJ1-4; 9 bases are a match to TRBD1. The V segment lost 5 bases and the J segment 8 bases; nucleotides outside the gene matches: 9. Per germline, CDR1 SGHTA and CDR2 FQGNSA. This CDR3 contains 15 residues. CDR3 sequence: CASSQLQGAGEKLFF. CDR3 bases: TGTGCCAGCAGCCAACTACAGGGGGCGGGGGAAAAACTGTTTTTT.